These 2 T cell receptor beta chains were sequenced from one sample in a study of identical twins. TCRdb analysed the 5' RACE reads with MiXCR anew, one entry per CDR3 protein. Here the sample spans around 490,000 distinct CDR3 sequences, roughly 15% being singletons. These data were also reused for a study on yellow fever vaccine responses in identical twins.

Specimen: CD4+ T cells sorted from blood. All receptors derive from a woman under 30 in good health.

This clonotype was found many times. The rearrangement links TRBV6-2 or TRBV6-3 to TRBJ2-3; 9 bases are a match to TRBD2. CDR3 size: 19 residues. J gave up 4 bases and V 0 bases, and 14 bases lay outside the gene matches. Germline V gives CDR1 MNHEY, CDR2 SVGEGT. The CDR3 sequence: CASSYSMGHELAGPDTQYF. CDR3 in DNA: TGTGCCAGCAGTTACTCGATGGGACACGAACTAGCGGGTCCAGATACGCAGTATTTT.

The V call is TRBV5-5, the J call TRBJ1-4; weak D call: TRBD1 (5 bases). The CDR3 is 14 residues long. Per the germline V gene, CDR1 is SGHKS and CDR2 is YYEKEE (reference sequence). Trimming pared 5 bases from V and 5 bases from J, leaving 13 bases between. CDR3 bases: TGTGCCAGCAGGAGGGACGTCCGGAATGAAAAACTGTTTTTT. Amino acids: CASRRDVRNEKLFF.